The T cell receptor (beta chain) under discussion was sequenced for a study of control samples from healthy donors and cancer patients. With V trimmed by 4 bases and J by 0 bases, 4 bases remained unmatched. Germline loops: CDR1 SGHKS, CDR2 YYEKEE (reference sequence). The CDR3 totals 15 residues. Profiled with immunoSEQ multiplex PCR; TCRdb holds only in-frame clones, not every one. The sample holds approximately 98,000 clones, 70% to 85% seen once. The sample comprised blood. The receptor's source is a man between 18 and 35 years old in good health. The chain carries TRBV5-5 and TRBJ1-5; 7 nucleotides align to TRBD1. This chain's CDR3 is CASSRTGDSNQPQHF. DNA for the CDR3: TGTGCCAGCAGCCGTACAGGGGATAGCAATCAGCCCCAGCATTTT.